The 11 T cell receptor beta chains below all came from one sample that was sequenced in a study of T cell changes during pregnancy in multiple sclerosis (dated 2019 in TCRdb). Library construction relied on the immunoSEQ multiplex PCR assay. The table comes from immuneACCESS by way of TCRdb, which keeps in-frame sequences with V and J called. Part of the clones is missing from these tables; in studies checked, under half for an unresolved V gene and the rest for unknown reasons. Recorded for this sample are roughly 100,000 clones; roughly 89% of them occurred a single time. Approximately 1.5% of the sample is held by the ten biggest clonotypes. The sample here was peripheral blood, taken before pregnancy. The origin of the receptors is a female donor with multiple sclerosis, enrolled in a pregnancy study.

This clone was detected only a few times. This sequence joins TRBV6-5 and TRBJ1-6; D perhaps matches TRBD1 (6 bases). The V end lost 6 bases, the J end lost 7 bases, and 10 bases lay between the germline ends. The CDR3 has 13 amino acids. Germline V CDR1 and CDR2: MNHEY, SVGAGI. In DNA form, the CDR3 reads TGTGCCAGCAGACAGGGAACGAATTCACCCCTCCACTTT. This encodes CASRQGTNSPLHF.

CDR3 sequence (DNA): TGTGCCAGTTCCTCACAGGGACAGCCTTACAATGAGCAGTTCTTC. Amino acid sequence: CASSSQGQPYNEQFF. The chain recombines TRBV18 with TRBJ2-1, with TRBD1 matching 7 bases. Germline trimming cut 9 bases from V and 4 bases from J; bases unmatched to any gene: 12. CDR1 is KGHSH and CDR2 is LQKENI in the germline V gene. This CDR3 has 15 residues. Supplemented by reference TRBV18 and TRBJ2-1, the full variable domain reads NAGVMQNPRHLVRRRGQEARLRCSPMKGHSHVYWYRQLPEEGLKFMVYLQKENIIDESGMPKERFSAEFPKEGPSILRIQQVVRGDSAAYFCASSSQGQPYNEQFFGPGTRLTVL.

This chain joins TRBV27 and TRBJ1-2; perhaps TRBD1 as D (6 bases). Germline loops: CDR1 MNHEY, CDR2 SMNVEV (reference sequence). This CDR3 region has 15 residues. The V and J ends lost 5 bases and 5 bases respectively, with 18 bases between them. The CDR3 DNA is TGTGCCAGCAGTGCCAGAGGGGGATCTGGGTATGGCTACACCTTC. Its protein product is CASSARGGSGYGYTF.

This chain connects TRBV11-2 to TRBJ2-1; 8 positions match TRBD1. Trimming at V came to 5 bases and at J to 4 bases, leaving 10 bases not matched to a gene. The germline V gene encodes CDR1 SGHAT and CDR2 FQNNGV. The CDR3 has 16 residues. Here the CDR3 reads CASSRSGTGAYNEQFF. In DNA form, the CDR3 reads TGTGCCAGCAGCCGATCTGGGACAGGAGCTTACAATGAGCAGTTCTTC.

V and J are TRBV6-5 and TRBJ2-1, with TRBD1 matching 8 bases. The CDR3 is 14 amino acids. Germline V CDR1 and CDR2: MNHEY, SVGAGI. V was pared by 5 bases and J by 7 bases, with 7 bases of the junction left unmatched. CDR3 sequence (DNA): TGTGCCAGCAGTGTCGGACAGGGTTTGAATGAGCAGTTCTTC. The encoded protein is CASSVGQGLNEQFF.

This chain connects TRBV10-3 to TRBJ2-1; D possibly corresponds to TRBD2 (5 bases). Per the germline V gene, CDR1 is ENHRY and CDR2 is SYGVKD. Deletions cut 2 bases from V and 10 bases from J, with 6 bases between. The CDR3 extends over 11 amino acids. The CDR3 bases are TGTGCCATCAGTGAGGGGAGCGAGCAGTTCTTC. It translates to CAISEGSEQFF.

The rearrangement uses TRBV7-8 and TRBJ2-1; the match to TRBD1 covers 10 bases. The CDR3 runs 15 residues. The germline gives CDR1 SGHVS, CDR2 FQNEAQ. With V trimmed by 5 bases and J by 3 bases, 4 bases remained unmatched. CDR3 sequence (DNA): TGTGCCAGCAGCCCGTGGACAGGGGGCTACAATGAGCAGTTCTTC. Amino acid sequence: CASSPWTGGYNEQFF.

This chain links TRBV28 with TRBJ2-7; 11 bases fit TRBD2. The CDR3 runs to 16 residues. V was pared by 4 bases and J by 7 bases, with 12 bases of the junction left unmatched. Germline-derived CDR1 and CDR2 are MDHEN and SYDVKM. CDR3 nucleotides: TGTGCCAGCAGTTCGGCCTCTAGCGGGAGGTGGAGGGAGCAGTACTTC. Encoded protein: CASSSASSGRWREQYF.

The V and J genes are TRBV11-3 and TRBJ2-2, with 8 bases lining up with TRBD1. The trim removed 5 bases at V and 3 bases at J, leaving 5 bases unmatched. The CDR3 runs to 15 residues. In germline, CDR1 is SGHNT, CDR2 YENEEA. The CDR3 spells CASSAAGGYTGELFF. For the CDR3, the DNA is TGTGCCAGCAGCGCAGCAGGGGGCTACACCGGGGAGCTGTTTTTT.

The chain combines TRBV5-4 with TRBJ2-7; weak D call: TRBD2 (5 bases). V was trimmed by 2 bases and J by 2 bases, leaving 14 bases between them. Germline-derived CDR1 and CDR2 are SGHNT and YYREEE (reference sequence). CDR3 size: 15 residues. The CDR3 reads CASSLERSSPYEQYF. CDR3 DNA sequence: TGTGCCAGCAGCTTAGAGCGGAGTTCTCCCTACGAGCAGTACTTC. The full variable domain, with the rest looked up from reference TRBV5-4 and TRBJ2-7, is ETGVTQSPTHLIKTRGQQVTLRCSSQSGHNTVSWYQQALGQGPQFIFQYYREEENGRGNFPPRFSGLQFPNYSSELNVNALELDDSALYLCASSLERSSPYEQYFGPGTRLTVT.

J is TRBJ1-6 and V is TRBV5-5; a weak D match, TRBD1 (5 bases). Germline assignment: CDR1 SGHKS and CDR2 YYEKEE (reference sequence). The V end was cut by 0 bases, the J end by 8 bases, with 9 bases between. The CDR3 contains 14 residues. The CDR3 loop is CASSLAGIHSPLHF. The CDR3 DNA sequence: TGTGCCAGCAGCTTGGCAGGGATACATTCACCCCTCCACTTT.